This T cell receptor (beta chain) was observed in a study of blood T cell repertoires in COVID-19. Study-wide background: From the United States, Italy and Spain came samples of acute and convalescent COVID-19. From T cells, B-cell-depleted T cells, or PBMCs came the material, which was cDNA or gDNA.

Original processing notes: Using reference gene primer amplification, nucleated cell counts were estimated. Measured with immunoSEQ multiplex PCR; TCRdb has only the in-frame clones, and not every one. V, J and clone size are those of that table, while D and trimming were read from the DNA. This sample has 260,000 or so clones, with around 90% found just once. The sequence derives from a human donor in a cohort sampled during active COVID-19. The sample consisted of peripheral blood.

The CDR3 bases are TGCGCCAGCAGCCCCCAGATTATAAGCAATCAGCCCCAGCATTTT. Protein: CASSPQIISNQPQHF. The V call is TRBV4-3, the J call TRBJ1-5; D is undetermined. Germline lookup yields CDR1 LGHNA and CDR2 YSLEER. Trimming took 4 bases from V and 1 from J, leaving 11 bases between them. The CDR3 length is 15 residues.